This paragraph covers one TCR beta chain sequence. The authors divided CD4+ cells into CD45RA+ naive and CD45RA-negative memory subsets. CDR1 and CDR2 (germline): SGHRS, YFSETQ. The CDR3 consists of 15 residues. The V end was cut by 0 bases, the J end by 2 bases, with 8 bases between. Assay used: immunoSEQ multiplex PCR; TCRdb lists only in-frame clones, some missing. The sample has about 1 million clones; around 78% are singletons. This sample is drawn from a study of shared clonotypes between healthy human individuals. Input material: memory CD4+ T cells from PBMCs. As for subset: CD45RA-negative fraction. This TCR was recovered from a man in his late teens or twenties in good health. Some clones in this sample may be carry-over from other donors' samples. The chain is built from TRBV5-1 and TRBJ2-2; D gene uncertain. This CDR3 is CASSLDPGNTGELFF. The CDR3 DNA reads TGCGCCAGCAGCTTGGACCCCGGTAACACCGGGGAGCTGTTTTTT.